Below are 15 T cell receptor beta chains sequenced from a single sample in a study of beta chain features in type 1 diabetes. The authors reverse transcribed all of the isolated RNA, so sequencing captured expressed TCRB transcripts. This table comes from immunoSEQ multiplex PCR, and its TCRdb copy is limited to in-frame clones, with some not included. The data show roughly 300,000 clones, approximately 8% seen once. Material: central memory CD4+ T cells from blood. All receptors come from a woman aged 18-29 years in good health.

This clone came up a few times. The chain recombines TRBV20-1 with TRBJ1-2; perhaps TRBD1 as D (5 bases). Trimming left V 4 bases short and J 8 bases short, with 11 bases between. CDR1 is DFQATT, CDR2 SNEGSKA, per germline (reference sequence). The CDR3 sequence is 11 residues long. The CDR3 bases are TGCAGTGCTAACTCCAACAGGGGCTACACCTTC. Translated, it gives CSANSNRGYTF.

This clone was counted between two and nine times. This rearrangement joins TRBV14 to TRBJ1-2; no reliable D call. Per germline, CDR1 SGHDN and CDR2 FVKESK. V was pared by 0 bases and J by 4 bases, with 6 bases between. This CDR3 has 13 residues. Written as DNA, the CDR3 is TGTGCCAGCAGCCAAGAGGCAGGCTATGGCTACACCTTC. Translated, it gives CASSQEAGYGYTF.

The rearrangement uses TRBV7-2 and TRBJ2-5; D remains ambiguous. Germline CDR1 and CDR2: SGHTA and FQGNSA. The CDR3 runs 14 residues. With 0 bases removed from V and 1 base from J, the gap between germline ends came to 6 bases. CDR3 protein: CASSLAWAQETQYF. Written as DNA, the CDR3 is TGTGCCAGCAGCTTAGCTTGGGCCCAAGAGACCCAGTACTTC.

CDR3 sequence: CASSFLFPSYNEQFF. The CDR3 region has the DNA TGTGCCAGCAGCTTTTTGTTTCCATCCTACAATGAGCAGTTCTTC. J is TRBJ2-1 and V is TRBV7-9, with D hard to call. Germline CDR1 and CDR2: SEHNR and FQNEAQ (reference sequence). The CDR3 loop spans 15 amino acids. V gave up 3 bases and J gave up 1 base, with 10 bases separating them.

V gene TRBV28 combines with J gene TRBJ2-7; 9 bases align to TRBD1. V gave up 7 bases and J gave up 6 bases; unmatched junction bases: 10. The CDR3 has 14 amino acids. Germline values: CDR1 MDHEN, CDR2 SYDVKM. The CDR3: CASNAGTGIGEQYF. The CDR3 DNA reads TGTGCCAGCAACGCCGGGACAGGGATCGGCGAGCAGTACTTC.

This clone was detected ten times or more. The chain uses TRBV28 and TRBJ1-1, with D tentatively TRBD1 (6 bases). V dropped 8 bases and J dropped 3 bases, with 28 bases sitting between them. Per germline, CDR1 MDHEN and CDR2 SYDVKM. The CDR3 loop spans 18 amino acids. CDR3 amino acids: CASGFPDRDTPGDTEAFF. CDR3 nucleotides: TGTGCCAGCGGATTCCCAGACCGGGACACACCAGGGGACACTGAAGCTTTCTTT.

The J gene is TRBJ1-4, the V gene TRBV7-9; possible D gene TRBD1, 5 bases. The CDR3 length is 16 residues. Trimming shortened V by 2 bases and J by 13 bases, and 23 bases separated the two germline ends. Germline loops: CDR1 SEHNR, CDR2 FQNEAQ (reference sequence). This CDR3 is CASSLSGTHSWNRLFF. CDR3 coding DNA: TGTGCCAGCAGCTTATCCGGGACCCACAGTTGGAATAGACTGTTTTTT.

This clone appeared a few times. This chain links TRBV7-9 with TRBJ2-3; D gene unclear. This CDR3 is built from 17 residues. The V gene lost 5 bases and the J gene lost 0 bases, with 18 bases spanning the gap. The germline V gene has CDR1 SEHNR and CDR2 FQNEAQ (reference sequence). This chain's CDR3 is CASSLPSYSPSTDTQYF. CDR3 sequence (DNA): TGTGCCAGCAGCCTACCCTCCTACAGTCCTAGCACAGATACGCAGTATTTT.

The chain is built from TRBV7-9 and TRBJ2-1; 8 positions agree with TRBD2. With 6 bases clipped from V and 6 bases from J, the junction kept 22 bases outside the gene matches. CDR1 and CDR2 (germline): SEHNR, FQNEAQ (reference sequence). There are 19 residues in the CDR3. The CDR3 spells CASRAGTSRSGGYGNEQFF. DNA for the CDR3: TGTGCCAGCAGAGCCGGGACTAGTCGATCGGGTGGCTATGGCAATGAGCAGTTCTTC.

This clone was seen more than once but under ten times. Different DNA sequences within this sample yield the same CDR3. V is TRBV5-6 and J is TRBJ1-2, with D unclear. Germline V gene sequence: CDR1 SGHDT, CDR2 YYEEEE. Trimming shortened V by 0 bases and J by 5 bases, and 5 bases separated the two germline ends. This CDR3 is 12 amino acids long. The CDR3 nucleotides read TGTGCCAGCAGCTTGGGGAGTTATGGCTACACCTTC. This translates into CASSLGSYGYTF.

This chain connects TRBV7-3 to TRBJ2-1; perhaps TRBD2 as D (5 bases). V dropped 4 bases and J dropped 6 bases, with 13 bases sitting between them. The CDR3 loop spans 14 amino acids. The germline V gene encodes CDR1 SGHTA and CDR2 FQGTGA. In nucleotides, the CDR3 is TGTGCCAGCAGCTCGGGGTTAGTTGTCAATGAGCAGTTCTTC. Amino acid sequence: CASSSGLVVNEQFF.

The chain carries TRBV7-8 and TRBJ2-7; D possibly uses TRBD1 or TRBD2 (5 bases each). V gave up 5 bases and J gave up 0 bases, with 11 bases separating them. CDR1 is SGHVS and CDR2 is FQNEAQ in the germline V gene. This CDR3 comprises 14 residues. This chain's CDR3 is CASSPGRSSYEQYF. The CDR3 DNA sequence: TGTGCCAGCAGCCCGGGACGGAGCTCCTACGAGCAGTACTTC.

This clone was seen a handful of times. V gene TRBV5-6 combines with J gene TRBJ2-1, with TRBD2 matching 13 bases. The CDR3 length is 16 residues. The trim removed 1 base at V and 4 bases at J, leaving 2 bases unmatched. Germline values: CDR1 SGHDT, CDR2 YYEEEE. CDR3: CASSLTSGREYNEQFF. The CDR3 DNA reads TGTGCCAGCAGCTTGACTAGCGGGAGGGAGTACAATGAGCAGTTCTTC. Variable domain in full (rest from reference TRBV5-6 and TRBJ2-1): DAGVTQSPTHLIKTRGQQVTLRCSPKSGHDTVSWYQQALGQGPQFIFQYYEEEERQRGNFPDRFSGHQFPNYSSELNVNALLLGDSALYLCASSLTSGREYNEQFFGPGTRLTVL.

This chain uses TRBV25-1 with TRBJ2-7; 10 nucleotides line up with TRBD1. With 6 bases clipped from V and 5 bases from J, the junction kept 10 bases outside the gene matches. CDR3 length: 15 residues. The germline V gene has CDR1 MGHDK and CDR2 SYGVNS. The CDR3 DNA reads TGTGCCAGCAGGGGCGGGACAGGGGTAATCCACGAGCAGTACTTC. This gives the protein CASRGGTGVIHEQYF.

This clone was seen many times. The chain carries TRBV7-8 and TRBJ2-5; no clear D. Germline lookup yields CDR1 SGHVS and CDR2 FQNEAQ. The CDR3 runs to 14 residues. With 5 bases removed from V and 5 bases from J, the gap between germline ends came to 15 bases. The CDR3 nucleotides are TGTGCCAGCAGCCTTATGGACCATGGGGAGACCCAGTACTTC. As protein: CASSLMDHGETQYF. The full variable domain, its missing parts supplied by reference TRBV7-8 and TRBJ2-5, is GAGVSQSPRYKVAKRGQDVALRCDPISGHVSLFWYQQALGQGPEFLTYFQNEAQLDKSGLPSDRFFAERPEGSVSTLKIQRTQQEDSAVYLCASSLMDHGETQYFGPGTRLLVL.